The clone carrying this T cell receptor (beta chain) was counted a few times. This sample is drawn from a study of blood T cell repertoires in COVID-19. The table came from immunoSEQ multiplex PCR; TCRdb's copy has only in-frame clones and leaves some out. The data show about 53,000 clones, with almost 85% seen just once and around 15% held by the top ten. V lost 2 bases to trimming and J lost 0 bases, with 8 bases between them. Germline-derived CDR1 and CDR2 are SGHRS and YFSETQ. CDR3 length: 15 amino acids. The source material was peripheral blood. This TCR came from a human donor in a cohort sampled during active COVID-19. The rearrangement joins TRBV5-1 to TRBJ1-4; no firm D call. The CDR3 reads CASSFFRATNEKLFF. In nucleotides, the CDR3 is TGCGCCAGCAGCTTTTTTCGGGCAACTAATGAAAAACTGTTTTTT.